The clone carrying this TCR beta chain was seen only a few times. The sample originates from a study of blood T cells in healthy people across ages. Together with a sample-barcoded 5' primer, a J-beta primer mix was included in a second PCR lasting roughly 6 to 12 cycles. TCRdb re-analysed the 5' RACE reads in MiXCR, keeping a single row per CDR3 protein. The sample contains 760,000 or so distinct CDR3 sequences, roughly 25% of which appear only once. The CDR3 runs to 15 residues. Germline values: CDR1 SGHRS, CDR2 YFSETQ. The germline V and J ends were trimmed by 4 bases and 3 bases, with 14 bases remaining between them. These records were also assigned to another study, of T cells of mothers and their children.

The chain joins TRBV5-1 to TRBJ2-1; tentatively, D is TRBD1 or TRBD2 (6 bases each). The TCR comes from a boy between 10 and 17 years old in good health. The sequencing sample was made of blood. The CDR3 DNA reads TGCGCCAGCAGCAGGGGGGCGCGGGGCTACAATGAGCAGTTCTTC. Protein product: CASSRGARGYNEQFF.